The clone carrying this T cell receptor beta chain has just a few counts. Its antigen is as yet unknown. This entry belongs to a study of Graves' ophthalmopathy and Graves' hyperthyroidism. Transcripts of RNA were the source for amplifying TCR beta CDR3 regions. HTBI-primed RT-PCR formed the first round, and a multiplex PCR formed the second. From the multiplex PCR reads, TCRdb called clonotypes with MiXCR, one entry per CDR3 protein. The data contain more than 550,000 distinct CDR3 sequences, under 50% of them singletons. Study-level points and caveats: The authors also found most expanded thyroid clonotypes above 0.001 frequency in blood. A 13-signature model separated ophthalmopathy from stable hyperthyroidism, just under 90% sensitivity, around 79% specificity.

Exclusion applied to patients with other autoimmune diseases, uncontrolled infections, pregnancy or lactation. The authors diagnosed from clinical symptoms, serum thyroxine, TRAb, thyroid ultrasound and orbital computed tomography. The TCR sequence derives from an adult man with Graves' ophthalmopathy. Sequencing input: peripheral blood.

CDR3 residues: CSVDQRPGEQFF. The CDR3 region has the DNA TGCAGCGTTGACCAGCGCCCTGGGGAGCAGTTCTTC. The rearrangement uses TRBV29-1 and TRBJ2-7; D gene ambiguous. The J call may be wrong; the DNA end is better matched by TRBJ2-1. Germline loops: CDR1 SQVTM, CDR2 ANQGSEA. The CDR3 length is 12 residues.